The present entry profiles one TCR beta chain with its context. Its specificity is not known. V gave up 3 bases and J gave up 10 bases, with 13 bases separating them. The CDR3 loop spans 12 amino acids. Per germline, CDR1 DFQATT and CDR2 SNEGSKA (reference sequence). This sample is drawn from a study of T cell responses to AZD1222 COVID-19 vaccine. The protocol was immunoSEQ multiplex PCR, while the TCRdb copy is restricted to in-frame clones and leaves out a portion. The sample contains 140,000 to 150,000 clones, about 92% of which appear only once. The study, taken as a whole, reports: Most donors were white British and more were female, and clonal diversity was possibly underestimated.

The source is an adult who had recovered from COVID-19. The V and J genes are TRBV20-1 and TRBJ2-1, with a tentative D call TRBD1 (6 bases). Sequencing was performed on peripheral blood, taken after recovery from COVID-19. CDR3 loop: CSASTGPGEQFF. The CDR3 DNA is TGCAGTGCTAGTACAGGGCCGGGAGAGCAGTTCTTC.